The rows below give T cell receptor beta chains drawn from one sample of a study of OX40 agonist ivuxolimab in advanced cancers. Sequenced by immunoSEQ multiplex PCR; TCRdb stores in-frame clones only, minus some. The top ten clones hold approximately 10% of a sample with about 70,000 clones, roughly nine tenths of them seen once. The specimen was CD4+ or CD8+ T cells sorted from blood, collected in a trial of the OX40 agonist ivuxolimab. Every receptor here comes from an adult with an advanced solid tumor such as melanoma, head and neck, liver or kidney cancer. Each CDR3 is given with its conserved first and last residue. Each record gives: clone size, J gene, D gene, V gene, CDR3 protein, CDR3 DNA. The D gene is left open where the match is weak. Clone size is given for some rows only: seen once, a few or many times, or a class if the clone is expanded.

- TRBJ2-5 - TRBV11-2 CASSYVRGGPETQYF TGTGCCAGCAGCTATGTGAGGGGGGGGCCAGAGACCCAGTACTTC
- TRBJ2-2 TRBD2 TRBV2 CASRPGLAVALTGELFF TGTGCCAGCAGGCCGGGACTAGCGGTCGCCCTCACCGGGGAGCTGTTTTTT
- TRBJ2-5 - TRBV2 CASSPRAGIQETQYF TGTGCCAGCAGTCCCCGGGCGGGGATCCAAGAGACCCAGTACTTC
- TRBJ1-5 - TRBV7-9 CASSLVTRQPQHF TGTGCCAGCAGCTTAGTTACGCGTCAGCCCCAGCATTTT
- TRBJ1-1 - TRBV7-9 CASSLQGVRTEAFF TGTGCCAGCAGCTTGCAGGGTGTGCGGACTGAAGCTTTCTTT
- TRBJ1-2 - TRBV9 CASSVVESSYGYTF TGTGCCAGCAGCGTAGTTGAGTCTAGCTATGGCTACACCTTC
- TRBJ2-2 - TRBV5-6 CASSLSELGIWELFF TGTGCCAGCAGCTTGTCCGAACTGGGGATCTGGGAGCTGTTTTTT
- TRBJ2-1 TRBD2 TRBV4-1 CASSWRGGGNEQFF TGCGCCAGCAGCTGGCGGGGGGGTGGCAATGAGCAGTTCTTC
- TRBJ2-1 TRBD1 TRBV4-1 CASSHRPGQGGGGVTNEQFF TGCGCCAGCAGCCATCGACCGGGACAGGGTGGAGGGGGTGTGACGAATGAGCAGTTCTTC
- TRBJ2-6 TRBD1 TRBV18 CASSPAGGLSGANVLTF TGTGCCAGCTCACCTGCAGGGGGTCTTTCGGGGGCCAACGTCCTGACTTTC
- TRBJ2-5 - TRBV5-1 CASSGDSPRETQYF TGCGCCAGCAGCGGGGACTCCCCTCGAGAGACCCAGTACTTC
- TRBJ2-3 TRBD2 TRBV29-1 CSVAGLAGPTDTQYF TGCAGCGTGGCCGGACTAGCGGGACCCACAGATACGCAGTATTTT
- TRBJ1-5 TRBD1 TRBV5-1 CASSLGTGDNQPQHF TGCGCCAGCAGCTTGGGGACAGGGGACAATCAGCCCCAGCATTTT
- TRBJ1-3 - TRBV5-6 CASSFGTGNTIYF TGTGCCAGCAGCTTTGGTACTGGAAACACCATATATTTT
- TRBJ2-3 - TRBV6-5 CASSYPTSTDTQYF TGTGCCAGCAGTTACCCGACTAGCACAGATACGCAGTATTTT
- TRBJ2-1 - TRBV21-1 CASSKGLPGSSYNEQFF TGTGCCAGCAGCAAAGGGTTACCGGGCAGCTCCTACAATGAGCAGTTCTTC
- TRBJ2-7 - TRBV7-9 CASSLGLAYEQYF TGTGCCAGCAGCTTAGGCCTGGCCTACGAGCAGTACTTC
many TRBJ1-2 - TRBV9 CASSEGFVGGNGYTF TGTGCCAGCAGCGAGGGCTTTGTTGGGGGTAATGGCTACACCTTC
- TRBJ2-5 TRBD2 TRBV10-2 CASSDAPSGEETQYF TGCGCCAGCAGTGACGCACCTAGCGGGGAAGAGACCCAGTACTTC